This T cell receptor beta chain was captured in a study of identical twins (dated by TCRdb to about 2016). For the wider study: To test whether fetal clonotypes persist, this study deep-sequenced TCR alpha and beta repertoires from monozygotic twins, from unrelated adults of various ages, and from cord blood. Replicate twin experiments were performed at different times using different library preparation protocols to rule out contamination.

The protocol used for the library was 5' RACE. For sequencing, an Illumina HiSeq 2000 was employed. Template switching added a universal primer binding site, and the final cDNA carried a unique molecular identifier that allowed TCR cDNA molecules to be counted accurately. First-strand cDNA for TCR alpha and beta chains was synthesized from specific primers in the conserved constant-segment region. Each cDNA library was double barcoded, with a SMART-Mk sample barcode plus Illumina barcodes, to control for contamination. TruSeq adapter sequences along with Illumina sample barcodes were introduced in two successive PCR steps. Sequencing of the TCR alpha and beta cDNA libraries was done on the Illumina HiSeq platform using custom primers. From the authors' description of their analysis: MiGEC processed the raw reads to extract unique molecular identifiers, while MiXCR was used to determine the CDR3 positions. Recombination models were inferred per individual with the repgenHMM and IGoR tools using an EM algorithm. Shared clonotype analysis was performed with the tcR package in R, normalizing sharing by the product of cloneset sizes. Out-of-frame nonproductive sequences were analyzed to study raw recombination free of thymic and clonal selection effects. TCRdb trimmed public reads at Q25 via fastp, called clones via MiXCR and kept in-frame beta chains. Each entry is one CDR3 protein sequence, shown with its most common DNA and genes. The V and J calls were not made by the authors but by TCRdb's processing. Present in this sample are 500,000 or so distinct CDR3 sequences, approximately 22% of which were seen just once. The ten largest clonotypes hold about 0.99% of the sample.

Overall study results and their limits: Fewer insertions were carried by abundant cord blood beta clonotypes, a similar but weaker trend appeared in young adult naive repertoires, and no such trend appeared in memory repertoires. Zero-insertion analyses could be partly confounded by invariant T cells such as MAIT and iNKT, though diverse VJ usage argued against such confounding for most clonotypes. Out-of-frame TCR alpha sequences shared between twins showed an excess of low generation-probability sequences compared with coincidental sharing between unrelated individuals. Out-of-frame TCR alpha sharing in monozygotic twins was systematically underestimated by recombination models, whereas sharing between unrelated individuals was in agreement with the recombination models. Because the same donors could not be followed over many years, the conclusions depended on cross-sectional statistical analysis. In beta out-of-frame sequences, excess twin sharing was weaker, because having fewer shared sequences lowered the signal-to-noise ratio.

Per the germline V gene (reference sequence), DFQATT is the CDR1 and SNEGSKA is the CDR2. From the cysteine up to the phenylalanine, the CDR3 has a length of 9 residues. Only the CDR3 part of the read is kept: 27 bases, read in frame from the first base. V sheds 6 bases and J sheds 5 bases, leaving 4 bases between their ends. This clonotype was counted only a few times. This clone's antigen is unknown. No base qualities exist here, and no much larger clone lies one base off it. Every donor was a healthy Caucasian. Three pairs of female monozygotic twins, all aged roughly 18 to 29 years, were included in the twin cohort. Positive isolation kits from Invitrogen were used to isolate CD4+ and CD8+ T cell populations. This sample was also put to use in a study of T cells expressing NK-cell markers. As described in the second report: In sorted CD3+CD56+NKG2C+, CD3+CD56+NKG2C- and CD3+CD56-NKG2C+ T-cell subsets from eight donors, TCR beta-chain repertoires were profiled. Of the eight sequenced donors, seven were found to be HCMV-seropositive and one was found to be HCMV-seronegative. In several experiments an anti-gammadeltaTCR antibody was added to restrict sorting to alphabetaTCR-expressing T cells. For about 6 donors, the dominant CD3+CD56+NKG2C+ clonotypes were among the top 10 CD8+ clonotypes and accounted for about 1.0-7.5% of CD8+ T cells. Those dominant clonotypes were again the most abundant among CD3+CD56-NKG2C+ cells in a handful of donors, at about 25-65%. It remained unclear whether the expanded NKG2C-expressing T cell clones were specific for HCMV antigens. The eight sequenced donors were randomly selected healthy volunteers, three men and five women. A commercial ELISA kit detecting HCMV-specific IgG in serum was used to determine HCMV serostatus. MIGEC handled demultiplexing of the reads and grouping by UMI, while MiTCR was used to assemble and quantify clonotypes. Only TCR cDNA sequences supported by at least two reads were kept to exclude erroneous sequences. The tcR package was used for downstream repertoire analysis, and clonotypes were matched across fractions by CDR3 nucleotide sequence plus V segment. VDJmatch was used to annotate antigen specificity against VDJdb, with one amino acid substitution in CDR3 allowed.

The receptor chain draws on TRBV20-1 and TRBJ1-2; the D gene is unclear. This TCR came from a woman between 18 and 29 years old in good health. Material for sequencing was CD4+ T cells sorted from blood. The DNA sequence is given as TGCAGTGCAGTTTATGGCTACACCTTC. It encodes CSAVYGYTF.